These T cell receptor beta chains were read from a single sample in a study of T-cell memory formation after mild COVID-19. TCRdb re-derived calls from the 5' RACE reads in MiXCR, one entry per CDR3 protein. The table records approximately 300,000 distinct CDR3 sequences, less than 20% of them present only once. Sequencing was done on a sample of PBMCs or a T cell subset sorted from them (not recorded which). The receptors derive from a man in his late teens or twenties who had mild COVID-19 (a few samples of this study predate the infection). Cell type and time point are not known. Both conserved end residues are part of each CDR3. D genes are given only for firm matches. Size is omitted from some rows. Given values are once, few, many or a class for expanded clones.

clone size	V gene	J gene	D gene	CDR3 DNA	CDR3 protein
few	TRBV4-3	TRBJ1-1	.	TGCGCCAGCAGCCAAGGTGGATTCAGGGTCGGGGCTGAAGCTTTCTTT	CASSQGGFRVGAEAFF
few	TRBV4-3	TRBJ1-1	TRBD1	TGCGCCAGCAGCACCCAGGGGGCTAACACTGAAGCTTTCTTT	CASSTQGANTEAFF
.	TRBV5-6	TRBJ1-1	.	TGTGCCAGCAGCTCGCGCGGGGGCGCAGCTGAAGCTTTCTTT	CASSSRGGAAEAFF
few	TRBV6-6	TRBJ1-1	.	TGTGCCAGCACCCCAGAACGGTACGGGGTAGCTTTCTTT	CASTPERYGVAFF
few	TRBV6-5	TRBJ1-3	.	TGTGCCAGCAGTGACAGCGGCTCTGGAAACACCATATATTTT	CASSDSGSGNTIYF
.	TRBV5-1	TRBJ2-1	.	TGCGCCAGCAGCTCCTCACAGGGTTACAATGAGCAGTTCTTC	CASSSSQGYNEQFF
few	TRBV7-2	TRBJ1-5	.	TGTGCCAGCAGCGCGCCAGGGGAGCCCCAGCATTTT	CASSAPGEPQHF
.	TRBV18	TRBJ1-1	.	TGTGCCAGCTCACCCGAACACGATACAGGGCGAGCTTTCTTT	CASSPEHDTGRAFF
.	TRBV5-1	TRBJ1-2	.	TGCGCCAGCAGCGAAACTGGGAGCCGAACTTTCTATGGCTACACCTTC	CASSETGSRTFYGYTF
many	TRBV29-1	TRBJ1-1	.	TGCAGCGTAGGAACAGGTTGGGGCATGAACACTGAAGCTTTCTTT	CSVGTGWGMNTEAFF
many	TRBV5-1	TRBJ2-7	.	TGCGCCAGCAGCCGCAGGGTGGGGGCGAGCCACGAGCAGTACTTC	CASSRRVGASHEQYF
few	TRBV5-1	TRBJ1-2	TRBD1	TGCGCCAGCAGAACGAACATGTGGACAGGGGCCTATGGCTACACCTTC	CASRTNMWTGAYGYTF
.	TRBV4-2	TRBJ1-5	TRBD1	TGTGCCAGCAGCCAGTTTGACAGGGATCGGAATCAGCCCCAGCATTTT	CASSQFDRDRNQPQHF
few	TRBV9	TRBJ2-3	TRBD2	TGTGCCAGCAGCCCGACTAGCGGGGGGTTAACTAGCACAGATACGCAGTATTTT	CASSPTSGGLTSTDTQYF
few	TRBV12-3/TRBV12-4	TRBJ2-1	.	TGTGCCAGCTCGGTCGGGCCAAGCTCCTACAATGAGCAGTTCTTC	CASSVGPSSYNEQFF
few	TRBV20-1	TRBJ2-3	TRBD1	TGCAGTGCTATCTCACAGGGGATGGCAGATACGCAGTATTTT	CSAISQGMADTQYF
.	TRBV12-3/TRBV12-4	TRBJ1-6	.	TGTGCCAGCAGTTTTAAGAGGGCAGGGATGAATTCACCCCTCCACTTT	CASSFKRAGMNSPLHF
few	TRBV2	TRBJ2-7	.	TGTGCCAGCAGTTTATCCCCCTCCTACGAGCAGTACTTC	CASSLSPSYEQYF
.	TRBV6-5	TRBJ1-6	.	TGTGCCAGCAGTGAACAGGGCCTTTTCTCACCCCTCCACTTT	CASSEQGLFSPLHF
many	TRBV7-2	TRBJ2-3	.	TGTGCCAGCAGCCCGGACCGCGGTTTCGATACGCAGTATTTT	CASSPDRGFDTQYF
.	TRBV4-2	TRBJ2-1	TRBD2	TGTGCCAGCAGCCAAGTGATCGAGCGGGGGGATGAGCAGTTCTTC	CASSQVIERGDEQFF
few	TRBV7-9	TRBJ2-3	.	TGTGCCAGCAGCTTAGAAGGGGTCCCCCTCACAGATACGCAGTATTTT	CASSLEGVPLTDTQYF
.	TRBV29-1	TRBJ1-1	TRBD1	TGCAGCGCCGGACAGGGGAAGGACACTGAAGCTTTCTTT	CSAGQGKDTEAFF
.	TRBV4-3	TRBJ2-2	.	TGCGCCAGCAGCCAAGAAGTAGGGGGAGTTCTGAACACCGGGGAGCTGTTTTTT	CASSQEVGGVLNTGELFF
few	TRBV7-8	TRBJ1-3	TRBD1	TGTGCCAGCAGCTGGGAGGGGGACAGGGGTCCCTCTGGAAACACCATATATTTT	CASSWEGDRGPSGNTIYF
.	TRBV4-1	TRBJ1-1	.	TGCGCCAGCAGCCAAGGGGGGGAGAACACTGAAGCTTTCTTT	CASSQGGENTEAFF
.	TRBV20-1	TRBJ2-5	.	TGCAGTGCTCAAAGGACTTCCCAAGAGACCCAGTACTTC	CSAQRTSQETQYF
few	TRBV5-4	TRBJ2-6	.	TGTGCCAGCAACCCGGCGGGGCCGGGCGCTGGGGCCAACGTCCTGACTTTC	CASNPAGPGAGANVLTF
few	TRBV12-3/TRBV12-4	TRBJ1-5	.	TGTGCCAGCAGCCTGACCCGGCAGCCCCAGCATTTT	CASSLTRQPQHF
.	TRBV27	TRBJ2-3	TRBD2	TGTGCCACGGCGGGGGGGTCTCTCACAGATACGCAGTATTTT	CATAGGSLTDTQYF
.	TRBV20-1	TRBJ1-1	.	TGCAGTGCTCAGATAAGCACTGAAGCTTTCTTT	CSAQISTEAFF
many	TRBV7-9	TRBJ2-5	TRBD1	TGTGCCAGCAGCACCCCCATCCAGACAGGGTACCAAGAGACCCAGTACTTC	CASSTPIQTGYQETQYF
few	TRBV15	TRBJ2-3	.	TGTGCCACCAGCAGAGACCAGCCGAGCACAGATACGCAGTATTTT	CATSRDQPSTDTQYF
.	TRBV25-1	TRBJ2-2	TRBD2	TGTGCCAGCAGCTATAGCGGGGGGGCCTTCTGGGAGCTGTTTTTT	CASSYSGGAFWELFF
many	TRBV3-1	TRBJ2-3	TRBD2	TGTGCCAGCAGCCCCCTAGCGGGGGTCACAGATACGCAGTATTTT	CASSPLAGVTDTQYF
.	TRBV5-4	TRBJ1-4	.	TGTGCCAGCAGCTTTCCGGGGTCCCGGGGGGAAAAACTGTTTTTT	CASSFPGSRGEKLFF
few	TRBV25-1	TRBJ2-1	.	TGTGCCAGTACGGGACACAATGAGCAGTTCTTC	CASTGHNEQFF
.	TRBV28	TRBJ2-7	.	TGTGCCAGCACCGAAGACGTTCGCTCTACCTACGAGCAGTACTTC	CASTEDVRSTYEQYF
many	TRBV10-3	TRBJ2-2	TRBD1	TGTGCCATCGGGGACAGGGGAGCCACCGGGGAGCTGTTTTTT	CAIGDRGATGELFF
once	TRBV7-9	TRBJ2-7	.	TGTGCCAGCAGCTTAGCAGGGGGGGCATCTCTCTACGAGCAGTACTTC	CASSLAGGASLYEQYF
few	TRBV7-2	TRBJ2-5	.	TGTGCCAGCAGCCAAGGGGCGGTGGGGGTCGGGGAGACCCAGTACTTC	CASSQGAVGVGETQYF
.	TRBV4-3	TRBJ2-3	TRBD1	TGCGCCAGCAGCCAAGGAGGACAGGGGACAGATACGCAGTATTTT	CASSQGGQGTDTQYF
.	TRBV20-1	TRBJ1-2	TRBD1	TGCAGTGCTTCTCAGGGGGCGGTCTATGGCTACACCTTC	CSASQGAVYGYTF